This T cell receptor beta chain was sequenced during a study of breast tumors, draining lymph nodes, adjacent tissues. General study points: Tumor TCR diversity was below lymph nodes but above nontumor tissue.

This clonotype was counted many times. Its antigen remains unidentified. Using its own MiXCR run on the multiplex PCR reads, TCRdb lists one record per CDR3 protein. The sample includes 30,000 to 40,000 distinct CDR3 sequences, 36% seen only once; the top ten take 11%. This CDR3 has 15 residues. The junction had 6 bases not matched to a gene; V was cut back by 3 bases and J by 5 bases. The V gene's germline CDR1 is KGHSH and CDR2 LQKENI. The sequence was collected from a female donor with breast cancer. Some clones in this sample may be carry-over from other donors' samples. Sequencing used breast tumor tissue. This sequence joins TRBV18 and TRBJ2-5; 10 bases line up with TRBD1. The CDR3 spells CASSPGTGAWETQYF. DNA for the CDR3: TGTGCCAGCTCACCGGGGACAGGGGCCTGGGAGACCCAGTACTTC.